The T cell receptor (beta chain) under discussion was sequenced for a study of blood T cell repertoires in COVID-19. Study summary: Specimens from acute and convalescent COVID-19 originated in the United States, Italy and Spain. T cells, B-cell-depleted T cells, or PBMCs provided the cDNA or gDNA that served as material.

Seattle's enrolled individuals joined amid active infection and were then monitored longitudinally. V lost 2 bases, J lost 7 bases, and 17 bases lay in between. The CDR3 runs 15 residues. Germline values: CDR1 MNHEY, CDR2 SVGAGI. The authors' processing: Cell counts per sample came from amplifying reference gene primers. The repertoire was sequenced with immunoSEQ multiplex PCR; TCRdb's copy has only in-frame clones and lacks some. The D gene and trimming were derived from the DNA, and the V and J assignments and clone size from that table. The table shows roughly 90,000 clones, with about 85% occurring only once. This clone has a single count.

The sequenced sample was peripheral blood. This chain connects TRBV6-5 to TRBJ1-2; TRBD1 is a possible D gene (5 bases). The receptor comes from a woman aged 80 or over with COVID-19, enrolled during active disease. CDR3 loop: CASSYGTWQGGGYTF. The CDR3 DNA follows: TGTGCCAGCAGTTACGGGACGTGGCAGGGAGGTGGCTACACCTTC.